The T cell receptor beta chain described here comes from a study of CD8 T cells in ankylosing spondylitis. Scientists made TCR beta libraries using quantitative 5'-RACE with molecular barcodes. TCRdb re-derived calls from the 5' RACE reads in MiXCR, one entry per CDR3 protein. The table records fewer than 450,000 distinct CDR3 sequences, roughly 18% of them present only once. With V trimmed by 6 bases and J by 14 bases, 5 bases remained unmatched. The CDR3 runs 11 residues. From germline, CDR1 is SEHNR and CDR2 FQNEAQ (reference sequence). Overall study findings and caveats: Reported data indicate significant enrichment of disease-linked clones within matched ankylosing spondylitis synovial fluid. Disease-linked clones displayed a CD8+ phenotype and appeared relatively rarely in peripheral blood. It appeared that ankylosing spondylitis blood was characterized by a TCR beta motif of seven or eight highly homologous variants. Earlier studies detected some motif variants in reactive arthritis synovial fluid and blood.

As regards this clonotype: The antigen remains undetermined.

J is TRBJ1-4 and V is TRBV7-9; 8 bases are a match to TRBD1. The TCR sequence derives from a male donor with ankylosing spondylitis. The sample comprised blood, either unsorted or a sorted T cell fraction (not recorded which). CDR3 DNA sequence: TGTGCCAGCAGTTCCGGGACAGGCCTGTTTTTT. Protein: CASSSGTGLFF.